Listed here are 10 T cell receptor beta chains from one sample, sequenced in a study of T cells expressing NK-cell markers. No DNA is given; TCRdb re-called the 5' RACE reads and lists each CDR3 protein once. This sample contains 200,000 to 300,000 distinct CDR3 sequences. The specimen sequenced was blood T cells: a sorted CD56 or NKG2C T cell subset, CD4+ or CD8+ T cells, or bulk PBMC T cells (not recorded which). These receptors were taken from a man younger than 30 in good health.

The chain is built from TRBV7-2 and TRBJ2-5. Germline V gene data show CDR1 as SGHTA and CDR2 as FQGNSA. The CDR3 has 13 residues. The CDR3 loop reads CASSLKREETQYF.

The rearrangement uses TRBV20-1 and TRBJ2-3; TCRdb's D call, TRBD2, is unchecked because there is no DNA. Germline CDR1 reads DFQATT; CDR2 reads SNEGSKA (reference sequence). The length of the CDR3 is 16 residues. The CDR3 is CSAQASGRAPTDTQYF.

The chain joins TRBV5-4 to TRBJ1-1. CDR1 and CDR2 from the germline V gene are SGHNT and YYREEE (reference sequence). The CDR3 totals 14 residues. CDR3: CASSFPPRNTEAFF.

This chain uses TRBV19 with TRBJ1-1; TCRdb indicates TRBD1, and absent DNA this call remains unverified. There are 15 residues in the CDR3. CDR1 LNHDA and CDR2 SQIVND come from the germline V gene (reference sequence). The CDR3: CASSMRGKGVAEAFF.

The V call is TRBV12-3 or TRBV12-4, the J call TRBJ1-1. The CDR3 spans 12 residues. The chain's CDR3 is CASSLFTAEAFF.

The chain has TRBV15 and TRBJ1-1; no DNA is available, so the TRBD1 call from TCRdb remains unchecked. CDR1 is LNHNV and CDR2 is YYDKDF in the germline V gene (reference sequence). This CDR3 region has 13 residues. The CDR3 is CATSREERGRSFF.

The V call is TRBV12-3 or TRBV12-4, the J call TRBJ2-1. The CDR3 runs 13 residues. CDR3 sequence reads: CASSFGLVNEQFF.

This chain links TRBV6-1 with TRBJ1-1; TCRdb selects TRBD1, and the lack of DNA leaves this call unchecked. In germline, CDR1 is MNHNS, CDR2 SASEGT. CDR3 length: 15 residues. The CDR3 reads CASSEGTGLNTEAFF.

This chain joins TRBV19 and TRBJ2-1; TCRdb proposes TRBD1, but this gene call is untestable without DNA. The CDR3 runs to 17 residues. CDR1 is LNHDA, CDR2 SQIVND, per germline (reference sequence). CDR3 protein: CASTPWGVGPRGNEQFF.

This chain links TRBV15 with TRBJ2-2. Germline CDR1 is LNHNV and CDR2 is YYDKDF (reference sequence). The CDR3 has 15 amino acids. The chain's CDR3 is CATSRGAANTGELFF.